This entry lists 18 T cell receptor beta chains sequenced from one sample in a study of T-cell memory formation after mild COVID-19. TCRdb used MiXCR to reprocess the 5' RACE reads, holding one entry per CDR3 protein. The sample has over 150,000 distinct CDR3 sequences; 13% are singletons. The source material was PBMCs or a T cell subset sorted from them (not recorded which). The receptors here all came from a man aged 18 to 35 who had mild COVID-19 (a few samples of this study predate the infection). Cell type and time point are not known.

This clonotype has a handful of counts. The rearrangement uses TRBV21-1 and TRBJ2-4. TRBV21-1 is annotated as a pseudogene. The CDR3 consists of 14 residues. CDR3 bases: TGTGCCAGCACCTACCATAGGGTTGGAAACATTCAGTACTTC. It is translated as CASTYHRVGNIQYF.

J is TRBJ1-5 and V is TRBV6-2 or TRBV6-3; D unclear. Trimming took off 6 bases at V and 6 bases at J, with 9 bases between the two ends. Germline V gene sequence: CDR1 MNHEY, CDR2 SVGEGT. This CDR3 has 12 residues. In DNA, the CDR3 is TGTGCCAGCAGGATACCGGGTCAGCCCCAGCATTTT. Protein product: CASRIPGQPQHF.

V gene TRBV4-3 combines with J gene TRBJ1-2; D ambiguous. The CDR3 sequence is 14 residues long. The germline V gene has CDR1 LGHNA and CDR2 YSLEER. Trimming shortened V by 1 base and J by 7 bases, and 13 bases separated the two germline ends. CDR3 loop: CASSQGPFRGGYTF. The CDR3 DNA reads as TGCGCCAGCAGCCAAGGTCCCTTCCGGGGTGGCTACACCTTC.

The chain uses TRBV7-2 and TRBJ2-5; D not resolved. V gave up 7 bases and J gave up 7 bases, with 13 bases separating them. The CDR3 contains 12 residues. Germline CDR1 and CDR2: SGHTA and FQGNSA. This CDR3 is CASNTPGGTQYF. DNA of the CDR3: TGTGCCAGCAACACTCCCGGTGGGACCCAGTACTTC.

Here the CDR3 DNA reads TGTGCCAGCAGCCCAACTCTATCCGGTGGCCGGGAGACCCAGTACTTC. Protein: CASSPTLSGGRETQYF. V usage is TRBV5-6 and J usage is TRBJ2-5; no clear D. This CDR3 spans 16 amino acids. V was pared by 4 bases and J by 5 bases, with 21 bases between. CDR1 is SGHDT and CDR2 is YYEEEE in the germline V gene.

This clonotype was seen a few times. The chain combines TRBV7-3 with TRBJ1-1; 10 bases agree with TRBD1. The trim removed 1 base at V and 7 bases at J, leaving 6 bases unmatched. In germline, CDR1 is SGHTA, CDR2 FQGTGA. This CDR3 spans 15 amino acids. The CDR3 DNA sequence: TGTGCCAGCAGCTTAATAGGGGGACAGGGGAGTGAAGCTTTCTTT. Translated, it gives CASSLIGGQGSEAFF.

This clonotype has at least ten counts. The V gene is TRBV7-6, the J gene TRBJ1-2; a weak D match, TRBD1 (5 bases). V lost 5 bases, J lost 5 bases, and 9 bases lay in between. Germline V gene sequence: CDR1 SGHVS, CDR2 FNYEAQ. CDR3 size: 12 residues. As DNA, the CDR3 is TGTGCCAGCAGCAGGGGAGGGTATGGCTACACCTTC. Amino acid sequence: CASSRGGYGYTF.

The sample holds many counts of this clonotype. This chain connects TRBV5-6 to TRBJ2-5, with D possibly matching TRBD1 (6 bases). Trimming left V 0 bases short and J 3 bases short, with 9 bases between. Germline CDR1 is SGHDT and CDR2 is YYEEEE. The CDR3 has 14 residues. The CDR3 DNA is TGTGCCAGCAGCTTGGACCGACAGGAAGAGACCCAGTACTTC. Its translation: CASSLDRQEETQYF.

This clonotype was picked up a small number of times. The V gene is TRBV7-9, the J gene TRBJ2-7, with 9 bases that match TRBD1. CDR1 and CDR2 from the germline V gene are SEHNR and FQNEAQ (reference sequence). The CDR3 is 14 amino acids. V shed 4 bases, J shed 5 bases, and the junction held 6 bases outside the gene matches. Here the CDR3 reads CASSYGTGINEQYF. CDR3 coding DNA: TGTGCCAGCAGCTATGGGACAGGGATCAACGAGCAGTACTTC.

The CDR3 loop is CASSLPGRGEKLFF. The CDR3 DNA follows: TGTGCCAGCAGTTTGCCGGGAAGGGGCGAAAAACTGTTTTTT. V is TRBV28 and J is TRBJ1-4, with TRBD1 as a possible D gene (5 bases). Trimming shortened V by 3 bases and J by 8 bases, and 13 bases separated the two germline ends. Germline V lookup: CDR1 MDHEN, CDR2 SYDVKM. The CDR3 sequence is 14 residues long.

As DNA, the CDR3 is TGTGCCAGCAGCTTACGGGGGGGTACGAACACCGGGGAGCTGTTTTTT. This gives the protein CASSLRGGTNTGELFF. The chain employs TRBV11-2 and TRBJ2-2; 8 positions match TRBD2. The CDR3 covers 16 residues. Germline CDR1 SGHAT, CDR2 FQNNGV. After removal of 2 bases from V and 0 bases from J, the junction contained 2 bases not matched to a gene.

The gene calls are TRBV9 and TRBJ1-4, with a weak D call TRBD1 (5 bases). Germline CDR1 is SGDLS and CDR2 is YYNGEE. The V end was cut by 6 bases, the J end by 7 bases, with 13 bases between. The CDR3 sequence is 13 residues long. The CDR3 reads CASNSGGGEKLFF. The CDR3, as DNA: TGTGCCAGCAATTCGGGGGGTGGTGAAAAACTGTTTTTT.

This clonotype was detected only a few times. V and J are TRBV6-2 or TRBV6-3 and TRBJ1-4, with D possibly being TRBD1 (6 bases). The CDR3 loop spans 16 amino acids. The V and J ends lost 6 bases and 0 bases respectively, with 14 bases between them. Per germline, CDR1 MNHEY and CDR2 SVGEGT. The CDR3 DNA reads as TGTGCCAGCAGATTGACAGGACACGCAACTAATGAAAAACTGTTTTTT. Amino acids: CASRLTGHATNEKLFF.

The rearrangement joins TRBV3-1 to TRBJ1-2; D unclear. Germline CDR1 is LGHDT and CDR2 is YNNKEL (reference sequence). V was shortened by 4 bases and J by 4 bases, with 13 bases between the two germline ends. CDR3 length equals 14 residues. The CDR3 nucleotides read TGTGCCAGCAGCCGGACTGGGAGCGGCTATGGCTACACCTTC. Its protein is CASSRTGSGYGYTF.

The V and J genes are TRBV3-1 and TRBJ2-1; 8 nucleotides align to TRBD2. V lost 4 bases, J lost 4 bases, and 3 bases stayed unmatched. Germline CDR1 reads LGHDT; CDR2 reads YNNKEL (reference sequence). This CDR3 spans 14 amino acids. The CDR3 reads CASSRAGGYNEQFF. The CDR3 DNA sequence: TGTGCCAGCAGCCGGGCGGGGGGTTACAATGAGCAGTTCTTC.

At least ten counts were recorded for this clonotype. The chain joins TRBV7-2 to TRBJ1-2; D gene uncertain. Trimming took off 1 base at V and 6 bases at J, with 12 bases between the two ends. The CDR3 loop spans 14 amino acids. Per germline, CDR1 SGHTA and CDR2 FQGNSA. CDR3 amino acids: CASSLVGSPNGYTF. The CDR3 DNA sequence: TGTGCCAGCAGCTTAGTGGGCAGCCCTAATGGCTACACCTTC.

The chain has TRBV5-1 and TRBJ1-2; D is perhaps TRBD1 (5 bases). Germline lookup yields CDR1 SGHRS and CDR2 YFSETQ. V dropped 2 bases and J dropped 4 bases, with 6 bases sitting between them. This CDR3 spans 12 amino acids. In nucleotides, the CDR3 is TGCGCCAGCAGCTTCGACAGCTATGGCTACACCTTC. Residues: CASSFDSYGYTF.

This chain joins TRBV5-4 and TRBJ2-2; the D is unclear. CDR1 and CDR2 from the germline V gene are SGHNT and YYREEE (reference sequence). CDR3 size: 11 residues. V shed 4 bases and J shed 7 bases, with 5 bases lying between them. The CDR3 sequence is CASSKGGELFF. The CDR3 nucleotides are TGTGCCAGCAGCAAAGGCGGGGAGCTGTTTTTT.